This TCR beta chain was obtained from a study of regulatory T cells in long-lasting Graves disease. This sample's time point: persistent/refractory GD, antithyroid drugs over 5 years with positive TRAb. From RNA extracted from PBMCs, the TCR library was made. This clonotype came up a few times. With iRepertoire HTBI primers and Arm-PCR of CDR3 regions, TCR beta libraries were built. TCRdb analysed the multiplex PCR reads with MiXCR anew, one entry per CDR3 protein. The repertoire consists of roughly 450,000 distinct CDR3 sequences, with about 20% occurring once and the leading ten covering approximately 14%. The specimen comprised peripheral blood mononuclear cells (PBMCs), sampled when the disease was refractory, from a patient treated with antithyroid drugs. This TCR was recovered from a female donor with Graves disease.

The CDR3 DNA sequence: TGTGCCACCAGCGGGGGACAGCAACAAAACACCATATATTTT. Amino acid sequence: CATSGGQQQNTIYF. The rearrangement uses TRBV15 and TRBJ1-3; the match to TRBD1 covers 7 bases. The CDR3 covers 14 residues. Germline-derived CDR1 and CDR2 are LNHNV and YYDKDF (reference sequence). The V segment lost 5 bases and the J segment 6 bases; nucleotides outside the gene matches: 7.